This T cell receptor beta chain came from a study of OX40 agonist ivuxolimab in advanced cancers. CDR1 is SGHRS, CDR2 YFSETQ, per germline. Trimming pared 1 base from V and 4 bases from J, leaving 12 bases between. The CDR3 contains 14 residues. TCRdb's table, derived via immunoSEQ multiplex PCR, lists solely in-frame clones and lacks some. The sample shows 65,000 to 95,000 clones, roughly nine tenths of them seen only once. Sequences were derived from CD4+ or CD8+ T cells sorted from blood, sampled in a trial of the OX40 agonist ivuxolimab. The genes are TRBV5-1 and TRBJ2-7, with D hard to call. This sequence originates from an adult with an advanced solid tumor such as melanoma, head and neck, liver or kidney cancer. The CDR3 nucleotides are TGCGCCAGCAGCTTGAAGACGGCCTCTTACGAGCAGTACTTC. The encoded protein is CASSLKTASYEQYF. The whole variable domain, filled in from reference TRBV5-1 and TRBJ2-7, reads KAGVTQTPRYLIKTRGQQVTLSCSPISGHRSVSWYQQTPGQGLQFLFEYFSETQRNKGNFPGRFSGRQFSNSRSEMNVSTLELGDSALYLCASSLKTASYEQYFGPGTRLTVT.